Presented here are 3 T cell receptor beta chains from one specimen sequenced in a study of cytomegalovirus exposure and HLA in healthy donors. PCR involved 60 Vbeta and 13 Jbeta primers. The method was immunoSEQ multiplex PCR; TCRdb's version includes in-frame clones alone and lacks a portion of them. The table has around 130,000 clones, 65% to 90% seen once. Sequenced input: PBMCs. All receptors come from a girl aged 2 to 9 in good health and CMV-seronegative.

The rearrangement joins TRBV7-2 to TRBJ2-3; D not certain. V was clipped by 2 bases and J by 4 bases, with 10 bases between them. The CDR3 is 14 amino acids. Germline V gene sequence: CDR1 SGHTA, CDR2 FQGNSA. This CDR3 reads CASSLTWPADTQYF. In DNA form, the CDR3 reads TGTGCCAGCAGCTTAACGTGGCCCGCAGATACGCAGTATTTT.

Comments on this clone: Other DNA sequences in the sample encode the same CDR3. The V and J genes are TRBV4-3 and TRBJ1-6; perhaps TRBD1 as D (6 bases). V lost 0 bases and J 4 bases, leaving 13 bases between the germline ends. From germline, CDR1 is LGHNA and CDR2 YSLEER. The CDR3 covers 17 residues. The chain's CDR3 is CASSQEAGGQYNSPLHF. CDR3 bases: TGCGCCAGCAGCCAAGAGGCCGGTGGACAGTATAATTCACCCCTCCACTTT.

The chain combines TRBV11-3 with TRBJ1-1; the match to TRBD1 covers 7 bases. The CDR3 loop spans 13 amino acids. V lost 4 bases, J lost 2 bases, and 1 base stayed unmatched. Germline V lookup: CDR1 SGHNT, CDR2 YENEEA. The CDR3 protein is CASSWDRNTEAFF. In DNA form, the CDR3 reads TGTGCCAGCAGCTGGGACAGAAACACTGAAGCTTTCTTT. The full variable domain, its missing parts supplied by reference TRBV11-3 and TRBJ1-1, is EAGVVQSPRYKIIEKKQPVAFWCNPISGHNTLYWYLQNLGQGPELLIRYENEEAVDDSQLPKDRFSAERLKGVDSTLKIQPAELGDSAVYLCASSWDRNTEAFFGQGTRLTVV.